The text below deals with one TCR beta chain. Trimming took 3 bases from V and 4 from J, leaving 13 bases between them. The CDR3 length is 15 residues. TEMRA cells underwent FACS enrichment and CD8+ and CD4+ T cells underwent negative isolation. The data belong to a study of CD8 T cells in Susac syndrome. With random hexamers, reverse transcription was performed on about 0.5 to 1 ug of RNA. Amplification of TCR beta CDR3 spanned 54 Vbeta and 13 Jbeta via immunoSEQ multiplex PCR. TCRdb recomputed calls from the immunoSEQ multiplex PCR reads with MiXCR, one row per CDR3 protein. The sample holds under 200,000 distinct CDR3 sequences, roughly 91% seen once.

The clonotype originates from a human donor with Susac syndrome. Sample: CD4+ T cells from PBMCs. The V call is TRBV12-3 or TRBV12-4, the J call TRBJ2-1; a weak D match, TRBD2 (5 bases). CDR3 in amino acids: CASSFTSGPYNEQFF. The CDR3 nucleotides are TGTGCCAGCAGTTTTACCAGCGGACCTTACAATGAGCAGTTCTTC.